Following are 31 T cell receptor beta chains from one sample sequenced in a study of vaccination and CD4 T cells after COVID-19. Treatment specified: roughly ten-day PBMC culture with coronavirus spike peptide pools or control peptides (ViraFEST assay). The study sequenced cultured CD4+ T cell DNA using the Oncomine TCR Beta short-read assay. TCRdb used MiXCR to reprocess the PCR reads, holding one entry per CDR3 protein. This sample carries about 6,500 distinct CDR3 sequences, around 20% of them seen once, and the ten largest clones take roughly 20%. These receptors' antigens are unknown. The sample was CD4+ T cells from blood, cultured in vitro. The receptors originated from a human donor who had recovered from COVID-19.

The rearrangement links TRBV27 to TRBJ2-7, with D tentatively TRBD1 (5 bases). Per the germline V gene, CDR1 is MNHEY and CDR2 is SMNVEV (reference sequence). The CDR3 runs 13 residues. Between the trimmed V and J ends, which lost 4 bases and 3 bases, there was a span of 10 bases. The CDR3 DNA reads TGTGCCAGCAGTTCCAGGGCCCGCTACGAGCAGTACTTC. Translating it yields CASSSRARYEQYF.

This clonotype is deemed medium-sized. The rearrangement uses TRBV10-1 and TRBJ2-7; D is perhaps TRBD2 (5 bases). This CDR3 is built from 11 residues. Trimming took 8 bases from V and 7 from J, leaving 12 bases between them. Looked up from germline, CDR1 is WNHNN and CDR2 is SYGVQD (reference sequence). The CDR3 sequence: CASSEGSEQYF. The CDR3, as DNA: TGCGCCAGCTCGGAAGGGAGTGAGCAGTACTTC.

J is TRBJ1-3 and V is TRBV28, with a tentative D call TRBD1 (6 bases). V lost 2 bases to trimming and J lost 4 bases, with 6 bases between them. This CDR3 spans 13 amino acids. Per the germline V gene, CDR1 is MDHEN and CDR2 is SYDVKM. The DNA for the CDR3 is TGTGCCAGCAGTTTAACAGGGGGAAACACCATATATTTT. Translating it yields CASSLTGGNTIYF. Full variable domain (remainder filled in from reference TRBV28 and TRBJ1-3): DVKVTQSSRYLVKRTGEKVFLECVQDMDHENMFWYRQDPGLGLRLIYFSYDVKMKEKGDIPEGYSVSREKKERFSLILESASTNQTSMYLCASSLTGGNTIYFGEGSWLTVV.

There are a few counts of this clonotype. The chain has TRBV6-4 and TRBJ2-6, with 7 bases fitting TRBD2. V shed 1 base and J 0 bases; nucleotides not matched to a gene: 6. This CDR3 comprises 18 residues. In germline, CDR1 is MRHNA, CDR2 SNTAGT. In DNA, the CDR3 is TGTGCCAGCAGTGACTTAACTAGCGTGAGCTCTGGGGCCAACGTCCTGACTTTC. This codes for CASSDLTSVSSGANVLTF.

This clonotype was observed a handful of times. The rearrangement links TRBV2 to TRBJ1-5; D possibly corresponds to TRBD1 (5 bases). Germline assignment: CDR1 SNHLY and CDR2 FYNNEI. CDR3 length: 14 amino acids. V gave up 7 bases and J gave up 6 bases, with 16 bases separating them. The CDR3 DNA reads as TGTGCCAGCAAGGGAAGAACTGGGGCTCAGCCCCAGCATTTT. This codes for CASKGRTGAQPQHF.

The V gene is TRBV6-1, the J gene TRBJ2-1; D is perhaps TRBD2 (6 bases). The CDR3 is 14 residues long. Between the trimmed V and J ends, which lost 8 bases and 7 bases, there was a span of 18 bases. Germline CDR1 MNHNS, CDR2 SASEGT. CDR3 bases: TGTGCCAGCGGATTGCCAAGTGGGGGGAATGAGCAGTTCTTC. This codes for CASGLPSGGNEQFF.

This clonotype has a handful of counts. As DNA, the CDR3 is TGTGCCAGCAGGGGACGACTTAGGGAGTTTTATACGCAGTATTTT. Translating gives CASRGRLREFYTQYF. The genes are TRBV7-9 and TRBJ2-3; D possibly matches TRBD1 or TRBD2 (5 bases each). V lost 6 bases to trimming and J lost 7 bases, with 20 bases between them. The germline gives CDR1 SEHNR, CDR2 FQNEAQ (reference sequence). The CDR3 runs to 15 residues.

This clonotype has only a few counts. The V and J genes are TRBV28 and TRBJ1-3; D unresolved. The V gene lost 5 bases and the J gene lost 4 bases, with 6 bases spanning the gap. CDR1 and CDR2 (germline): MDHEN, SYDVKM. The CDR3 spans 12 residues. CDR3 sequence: CASSAQGNTIYF. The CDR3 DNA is TGTGCCAGCAGTGCACAGGGAAACACCATATATTTT.

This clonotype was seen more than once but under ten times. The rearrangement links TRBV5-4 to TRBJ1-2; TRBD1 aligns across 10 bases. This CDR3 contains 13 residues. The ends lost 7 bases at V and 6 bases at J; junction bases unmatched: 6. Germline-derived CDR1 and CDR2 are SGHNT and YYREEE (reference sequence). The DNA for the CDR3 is TGTGCCAGCCGATGGACAGGGGGAGATGGCTACACCTTC. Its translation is CASRWTGGDGYTF. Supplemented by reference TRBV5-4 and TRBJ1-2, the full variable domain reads ETGVTQSPTHLIKTRGQQVTLRCSSQSGHNTVSWYQQALGQGPQFIFQYYREEENGRGNFPPRFSGLQFPNYSSELNVNALELDDSALYLCASRWTGGDGYTFGSGTRLTVV.

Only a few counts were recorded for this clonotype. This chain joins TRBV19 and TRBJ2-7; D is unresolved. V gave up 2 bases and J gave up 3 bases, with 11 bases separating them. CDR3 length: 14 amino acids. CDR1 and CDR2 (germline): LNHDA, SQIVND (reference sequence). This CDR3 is CASSISPADYEQYF. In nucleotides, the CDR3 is TGTGCCAGTAGTATAAGTCCGGCAGACTACGAGCAGTACTTC.

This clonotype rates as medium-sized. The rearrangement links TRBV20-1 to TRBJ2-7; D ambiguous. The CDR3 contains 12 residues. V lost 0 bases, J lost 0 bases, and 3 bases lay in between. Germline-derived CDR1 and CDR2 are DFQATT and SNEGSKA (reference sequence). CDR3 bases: TGCAGTGCTAGAGATGACTCCTACGAGCAGTACTTC. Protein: CSARDDSYEQYF.

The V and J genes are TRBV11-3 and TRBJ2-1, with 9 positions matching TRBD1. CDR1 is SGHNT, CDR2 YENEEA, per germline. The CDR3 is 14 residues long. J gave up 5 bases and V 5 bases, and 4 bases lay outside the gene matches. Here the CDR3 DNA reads TGTGCCAGCAGCCCGGGACAGGGAGACAATGAGCAGTTCTTC. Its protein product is CASSPGQGDNEQFF.

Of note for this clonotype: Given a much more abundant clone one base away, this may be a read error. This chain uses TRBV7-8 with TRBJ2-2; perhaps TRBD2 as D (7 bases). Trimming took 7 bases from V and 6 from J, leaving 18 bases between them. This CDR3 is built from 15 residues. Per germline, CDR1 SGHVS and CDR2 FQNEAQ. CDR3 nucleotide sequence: TGTGCCAGCACCGGGGGGCAGGGGTCCCCCGGGGAGCTGTTTTTT. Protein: CASTGGQGSPGELFF.

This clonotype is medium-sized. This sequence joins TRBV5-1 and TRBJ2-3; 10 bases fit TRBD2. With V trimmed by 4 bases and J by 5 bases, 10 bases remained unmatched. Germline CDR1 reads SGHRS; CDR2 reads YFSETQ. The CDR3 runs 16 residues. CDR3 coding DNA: TGCGCCAGCAGCCTCGGGACTAGCGCTAGAGGAGATACGCAGTATTTT. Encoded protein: CASSLGTSARGDTQYF.

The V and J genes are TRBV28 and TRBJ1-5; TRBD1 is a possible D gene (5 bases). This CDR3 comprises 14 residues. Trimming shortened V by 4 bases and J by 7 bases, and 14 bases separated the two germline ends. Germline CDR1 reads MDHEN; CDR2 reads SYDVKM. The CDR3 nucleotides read TGTGCCAGCAGTTCCCCCGCTGGGGGGCAGCCCCAGCATTTT. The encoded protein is CASSSPAGGQPQHF.

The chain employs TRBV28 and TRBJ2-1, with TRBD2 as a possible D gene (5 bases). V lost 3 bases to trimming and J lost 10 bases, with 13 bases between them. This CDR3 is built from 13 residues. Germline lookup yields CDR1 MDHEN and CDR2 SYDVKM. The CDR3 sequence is CASSLGEAVEQFF. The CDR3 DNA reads TGTGCCAGCAGTTTGGGAGAGGCGGTAGAGCAGTTCTTC.

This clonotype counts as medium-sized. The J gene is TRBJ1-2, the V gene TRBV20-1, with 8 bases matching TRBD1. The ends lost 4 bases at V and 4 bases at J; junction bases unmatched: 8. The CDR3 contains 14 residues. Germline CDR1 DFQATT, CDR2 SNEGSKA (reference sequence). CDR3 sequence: CSATLPDRVYGYTF. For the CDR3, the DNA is TGCAGTGCTACCTTGCCGGACAGGGTCTATGGCTACACCTTC.

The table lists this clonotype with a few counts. This CDR3 reads CASSPRTGADYGYTF. The CDR3 region has the DNA TGTGCCAGCAGTCCGCGGACAGGGGCAGACTATGGCTACACCTTC. The rearrangement links TRBV28 to TRBJ1-2; 9 nucleotides agree with TRBD1. Germline CDR1 reads MDHEN; CDR2 reads SYDVKM. The CDR3 covers 15 residues. With V trimmed by 5 bases and J by 3 bases, 7 bases remained unmatched.

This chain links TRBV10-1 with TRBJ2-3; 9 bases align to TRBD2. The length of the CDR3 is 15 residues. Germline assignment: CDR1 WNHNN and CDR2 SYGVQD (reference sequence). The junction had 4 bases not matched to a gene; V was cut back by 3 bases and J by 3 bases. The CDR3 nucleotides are TGCGCCAGCAGTGATTCGACTAGCGGAACAGATACGCAGTATTTT. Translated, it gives CASSDSTSGTDTQYF.

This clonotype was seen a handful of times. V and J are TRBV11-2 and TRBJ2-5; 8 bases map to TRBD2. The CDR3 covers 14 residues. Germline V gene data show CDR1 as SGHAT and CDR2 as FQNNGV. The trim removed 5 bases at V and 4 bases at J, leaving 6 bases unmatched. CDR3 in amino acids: CASSAGGGRETQYF. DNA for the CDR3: TGTGCCAGCAGCGCGGGGGGAGGACGAGAGACCCAGTACTTC.

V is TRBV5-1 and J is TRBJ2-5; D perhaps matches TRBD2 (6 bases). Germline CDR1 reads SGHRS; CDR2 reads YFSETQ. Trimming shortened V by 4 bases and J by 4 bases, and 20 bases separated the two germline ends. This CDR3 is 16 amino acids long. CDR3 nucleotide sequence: TGCGCCAGCAGCACAACCGGGAGTAGAATCCTAGAGACCCAGTACTTC. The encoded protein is CASSTTGSRILETQYF.

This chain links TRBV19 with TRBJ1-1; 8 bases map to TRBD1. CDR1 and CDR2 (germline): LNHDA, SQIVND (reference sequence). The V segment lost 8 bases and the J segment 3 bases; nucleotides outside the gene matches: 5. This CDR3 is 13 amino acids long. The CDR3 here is CASAGGADTEAFF. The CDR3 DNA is TGTGCCAGTGCAGGGGGCGCAGACACTGAAGCTTTCTTT. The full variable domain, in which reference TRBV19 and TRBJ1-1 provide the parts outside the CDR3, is DGGITQSPKYLFRKEGQNVTLSCEQNLNHDAMYWYRQDPGQGLRLIYYSQIVNDFQKGDIAEGYSVSREKKESFPLTVTSAQKNPTAFYLCASAGGADTEAFFGQGTRLTVV.

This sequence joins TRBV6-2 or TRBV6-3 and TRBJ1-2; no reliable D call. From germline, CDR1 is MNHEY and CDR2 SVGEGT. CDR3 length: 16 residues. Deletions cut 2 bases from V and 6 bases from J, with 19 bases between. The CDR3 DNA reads TGTGCCAGCAGTTACCAGCGCCCTCGATCGGAGAATGGCTACACCTTC. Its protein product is CASSYQRPRSENGYTF.

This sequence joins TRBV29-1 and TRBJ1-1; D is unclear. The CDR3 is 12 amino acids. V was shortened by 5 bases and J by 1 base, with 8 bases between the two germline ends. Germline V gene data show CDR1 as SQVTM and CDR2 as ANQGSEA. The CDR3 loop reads CSVKAGNTEAFF. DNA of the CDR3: TGCAGCGTTAAAGCAGGGAACACTGAAGCTTTCTTT.

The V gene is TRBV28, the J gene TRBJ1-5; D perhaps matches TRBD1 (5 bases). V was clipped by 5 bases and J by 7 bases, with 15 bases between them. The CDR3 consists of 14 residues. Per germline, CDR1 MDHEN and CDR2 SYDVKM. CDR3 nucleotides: TGTGCCAGCAGTGTTTCAGGGTTAGGGCAGCCCCAGCATTTT. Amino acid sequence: CASSVSGLGQPQHF.

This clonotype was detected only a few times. CDR3 loop: CASSGTQNQPQHF. CDR3 nucleotide sequence: TGTGCCAGTTCAGGGACACAGAATCAGCCCCAGCATTTT. The chain carries TRBV19 and TRBJ1-5; a weak D match, TRBD1 (6 bases). This CDR3 contains 13 residues. The germline gives CDR1 LNHDA, CDR2 SQIVND (reference sequence). Trimming pared 8 bases from V and 4 bases from J, leaving 12 bases between.

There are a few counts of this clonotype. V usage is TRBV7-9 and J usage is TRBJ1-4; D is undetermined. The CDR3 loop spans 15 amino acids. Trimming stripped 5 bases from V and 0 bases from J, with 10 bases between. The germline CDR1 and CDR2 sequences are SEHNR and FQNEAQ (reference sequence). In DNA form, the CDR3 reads TGTGCCAGCAGCCCCGGGTGGGCAACTAATGAAAAACTGTTTTTT. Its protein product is CASSPGWATNEKLFF.

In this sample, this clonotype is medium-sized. In DNA form, the CDR3 reads TGCAGTGCTAGGGGCGGGGGGGATTACGAGCAGTACTTC. It codes for CSARGGGDYEQYF. The J gene is TRBJ2-7, the V gene TRBV20-1, with 9 bases identical to TRBD2. Germline trimming cut 3 bases from V and 4 bases from J; bases unmatched to any gene: 4. This CDR3 contains 13 residues. The V gene's germline CDR1 is DFQATT and CDR2 SNEGSKA (reference sequence).

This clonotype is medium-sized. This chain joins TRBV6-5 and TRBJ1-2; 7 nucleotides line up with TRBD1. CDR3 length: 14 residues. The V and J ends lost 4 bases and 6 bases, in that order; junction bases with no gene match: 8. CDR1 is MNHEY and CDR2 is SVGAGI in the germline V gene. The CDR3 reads CASSSQGGADGYTF. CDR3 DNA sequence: TGTGCCAGCAGTTCTCAAGGGGGCGCGGATGGCTACACCTTC.

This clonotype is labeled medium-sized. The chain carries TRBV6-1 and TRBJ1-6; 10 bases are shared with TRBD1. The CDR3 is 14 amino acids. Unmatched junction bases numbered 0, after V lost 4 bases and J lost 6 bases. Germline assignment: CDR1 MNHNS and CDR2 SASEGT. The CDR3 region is CASSGTGGNSPLHF. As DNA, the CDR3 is TGTGCCAGCAGTGGGACAGGGGGTAATTCACCCCTCCACTTT.

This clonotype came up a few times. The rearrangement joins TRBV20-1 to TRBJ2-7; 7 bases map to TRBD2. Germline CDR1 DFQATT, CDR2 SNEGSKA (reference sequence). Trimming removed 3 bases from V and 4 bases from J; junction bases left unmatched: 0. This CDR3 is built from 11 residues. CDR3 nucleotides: TGCAGTGCTAGGCGGGAGTACGAGCAGTACTTC. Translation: CSARREYEQYF.